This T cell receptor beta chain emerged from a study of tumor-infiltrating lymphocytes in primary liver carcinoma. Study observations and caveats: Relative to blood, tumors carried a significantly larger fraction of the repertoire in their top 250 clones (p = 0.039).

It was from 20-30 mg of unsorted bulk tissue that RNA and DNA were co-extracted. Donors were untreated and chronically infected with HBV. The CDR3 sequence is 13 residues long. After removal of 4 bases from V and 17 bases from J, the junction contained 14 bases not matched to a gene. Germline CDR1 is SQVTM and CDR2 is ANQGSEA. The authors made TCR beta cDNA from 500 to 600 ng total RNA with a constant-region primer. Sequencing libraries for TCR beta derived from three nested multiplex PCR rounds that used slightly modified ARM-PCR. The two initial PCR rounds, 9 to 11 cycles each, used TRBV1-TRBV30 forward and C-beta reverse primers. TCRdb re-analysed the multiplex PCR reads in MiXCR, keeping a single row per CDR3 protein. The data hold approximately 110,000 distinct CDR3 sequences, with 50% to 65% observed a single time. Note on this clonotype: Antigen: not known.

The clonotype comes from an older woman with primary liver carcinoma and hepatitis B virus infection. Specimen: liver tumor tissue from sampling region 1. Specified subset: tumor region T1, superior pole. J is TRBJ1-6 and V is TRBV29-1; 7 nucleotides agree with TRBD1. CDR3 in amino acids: CSVGDRANSFIHF. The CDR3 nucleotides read TGCAGCGTTGGCGACAGGGCAAATTCATTCATCCACTTT.